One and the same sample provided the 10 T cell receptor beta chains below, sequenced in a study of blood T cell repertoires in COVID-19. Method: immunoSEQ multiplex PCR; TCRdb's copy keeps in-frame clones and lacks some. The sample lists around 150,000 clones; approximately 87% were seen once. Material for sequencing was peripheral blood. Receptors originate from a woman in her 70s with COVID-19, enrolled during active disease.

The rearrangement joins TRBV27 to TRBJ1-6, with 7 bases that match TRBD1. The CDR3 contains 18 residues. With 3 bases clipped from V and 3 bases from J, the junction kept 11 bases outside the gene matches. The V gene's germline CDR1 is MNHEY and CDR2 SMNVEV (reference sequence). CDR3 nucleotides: TGTGCCAGCAGTTTTATTGACCCAACAGGGGTCTATAATTCACCCCTCCACTTT. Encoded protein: CASSFIDPTGVYNSPLHF.

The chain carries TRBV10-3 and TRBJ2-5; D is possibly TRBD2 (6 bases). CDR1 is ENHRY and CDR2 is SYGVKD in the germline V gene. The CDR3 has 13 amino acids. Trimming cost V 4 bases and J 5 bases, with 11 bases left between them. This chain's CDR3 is CAISGPGEETQYF. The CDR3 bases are TGTGCCATCAGTGGTCCGGGGGAGGAGACCCAGTACTTC.

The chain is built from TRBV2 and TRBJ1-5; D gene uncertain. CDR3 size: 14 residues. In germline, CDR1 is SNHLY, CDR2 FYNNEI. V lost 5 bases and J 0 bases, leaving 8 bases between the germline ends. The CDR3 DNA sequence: TGTGCCAGCAGTCCAACATTTAGCAATCAGCCCCAGCATTTT. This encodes CASSPTFSNQPQHF.

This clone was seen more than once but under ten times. CDR3 residues: CAISEQGNTEAFF. Here the CDR3 DNA reads TGTGCCATCAGTGAACAGGGGAACACTGAAGCTTTCTTT. The V and J genes are TRBV10-3 and TRBJ1-1; possibly TRBD1 for D (6 bases). Germline V gives CDR1 ENHRY, CDR2 SYGVKD. The V gene lost 3 bases and the J gene lost 1 base, with 6 bases spanning the gap. This CDR3 is built from 13 residues.

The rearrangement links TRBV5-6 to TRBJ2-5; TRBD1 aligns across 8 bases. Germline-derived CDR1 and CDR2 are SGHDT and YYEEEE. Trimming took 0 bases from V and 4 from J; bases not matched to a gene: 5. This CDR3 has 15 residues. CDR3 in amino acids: CASSLVTGGRETQYF. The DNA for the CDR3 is TGTGCCAGCAGCTTGGTTACAGGGGGTAGAGAGACCCAGTACTTC.

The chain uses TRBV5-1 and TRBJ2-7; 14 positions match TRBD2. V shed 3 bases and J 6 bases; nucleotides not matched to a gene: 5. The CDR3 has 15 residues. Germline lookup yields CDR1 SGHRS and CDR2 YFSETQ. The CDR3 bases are TGCGCCAGCAGCTCACCAGGACTAGCGGGGGGCGAGCAGTACTTC. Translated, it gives CASSSPGLAGGEQYF.

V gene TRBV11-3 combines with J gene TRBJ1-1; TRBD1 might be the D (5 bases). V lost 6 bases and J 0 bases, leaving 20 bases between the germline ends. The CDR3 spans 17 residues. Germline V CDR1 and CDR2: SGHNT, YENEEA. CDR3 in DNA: TGTGCCAGCAGTTTAACCATCTCGGGGGAACTGAACACTGAAGCTTTCTTT. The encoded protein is CASSLTISGELNTEAFF. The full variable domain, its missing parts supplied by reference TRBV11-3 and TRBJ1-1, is EAGVVQSPRYKIIEKKQPVAFWCNPISGHNTLYWYLQNLGQGPELLIRYENEEAVDDSQLPKDRFSAERLKGVDSTLKIQPAELGDSAVYLCASSLTISGELNTEAFFGQGTRLTVV.

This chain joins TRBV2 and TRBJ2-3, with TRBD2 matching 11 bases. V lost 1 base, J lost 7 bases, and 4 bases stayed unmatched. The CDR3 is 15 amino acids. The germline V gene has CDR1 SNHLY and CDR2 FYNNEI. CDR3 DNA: TGTGCCAGCAGTGAAGGCCTAGCGGGGGGTAATACGCAGTATTTT. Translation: CASSEGLAGGNTQYF.

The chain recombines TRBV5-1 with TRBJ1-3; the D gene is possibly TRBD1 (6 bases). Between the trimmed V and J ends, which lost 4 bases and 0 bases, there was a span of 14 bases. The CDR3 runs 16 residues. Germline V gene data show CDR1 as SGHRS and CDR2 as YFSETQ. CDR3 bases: TGCGCCAGCAGCCCGGAGGGGGGGACCTCTGGAAACACCATATATTTT. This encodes CASSPEGGTSGNTIYF.

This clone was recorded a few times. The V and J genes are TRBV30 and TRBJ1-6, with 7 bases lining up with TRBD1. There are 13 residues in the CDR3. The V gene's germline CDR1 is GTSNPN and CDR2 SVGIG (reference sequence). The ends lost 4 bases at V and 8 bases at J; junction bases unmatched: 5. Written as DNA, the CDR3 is TGTGCCTGGACAGGGGGAATCTATTCACCCCTCCACTTT. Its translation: CAWTGGIYSPLHF.